The next 20 T cell receptor beta chains were all read from a single sample in a study of immune evolution from preneoplasia to lung adenocarcinoma. Libraries were prepared by immunoSEQ multiplex PCR; TCRdb keeps only in-frame clonotypes and omits some of them. The data show about 26,000 clones, just under 75% seen once. Sequencing used FFPE invasive lung adenocarcinoma tissue. All receptors derive from a person in their sixties or seventies with invasive lung adenocarcinoma. Some clones in this sample may be carry-over from other donors' samples.

The chain uses TRBV9 and TRBJ1-2; D unresolved. V lost 0 bases to trimming and J lost 4 bases, with 13 bases between them. There are 15 residues in the CDR3. Germline CDR1 and CDR2: SGDLS and YYNGEE. CDR3 sequence: CASSVEAGSAYGYTF. The CDR3 nucleotides read TGTGCCAGCAGCGTAGAGGCAGGATCGGCCTATGGCTACACCTTC.

V usage is TRBV29-1 and J usage is TRBJ2-3, with D unclear. CDR3 length: 13 residues. V lost 5 bases and J lost 2, with 11 bases in between. Germline loops: CDR1 SQVTM, CDR2 ANQGSEA. CDR3 amino acids: CSVHQAPTDTQYF. The CDR3 DNA is TGCAGCGTTCACCAGGCCCCCACAGATACGCAGTATTTT.

The chain uses TRBV29-1 and TRBJ1-4; possible D gene TRBD1, 5 bases. V dropped 6 bases and J dropped 6 bases, with 14 bases sitting between them. The length of the CDR3 is 13 residues. Germline assignment: CDR1 SQVTM and CDR2 ANQGSEA. CDR3 sequence reads: CSVGQGGDEKLFF. In nucleotides, the CDR3 is TGCAGCGTGGGCCAGGGAGGGGATGAAAAACTGTTTTTT. The variable domain in full, completed from reference TRBV29-1 and TRBJ1-4, reads SAVISQKPSRDICQRGTSLTIQCQVDSQVTMMFWYRQQPGQSLTLIATANQGSEATYESGFVIDKFPISRPNLTFSTLTVSNMSPEDSSIYLCSVGQGGDEKLFFGSGTQLSVL.

The genes are TRBV29-1 and TRBJ1-1; tentatively, D is TRBD1 (6 bases). The CDR3 loop spans 14 amino acids. Germline-derived CDR1 and CDR2 are SQVTM and ANQGSEA. The V end was cut by 4 bases, the J end by 2 bases, with 14 bases between. The CDR3 DNA is TGCAGCGTTGTCAGTCACAGGGAAAACACTGAAGCTTTCTTT. It codes for CSVVSHRENTEAFF. The full variable domain, completed using reference TRBV29-1 and TRBJ1-1, is SAVISQKPSRDICQRGTSLTIQCQVDSQVTMMFWYRQQPGQSLTLIATANQGSEATYESGFVIDKFPISRPNLTFSTLTVSNMSPEDSSIYLCSVVSHRENTEAFFGQGTRLTVV.

The chain joins TRBV7-2 to TRBJ2-7, with D perhaps matching TRBD2 (5 bases). The CDR3 is made up of 14 amino acids. Germline CDR1 and CDR2: SGHTA and FQGNSA. V lost 2 bases, J lost 0 bases, and 8 bases lay in between. This CDR3 reads CASSLLGSSYEQYF. The CDR3, as DNA: TGTGCCAGCAGCTTACTGGGGAGCTCCTACGAGCAGTACTTC.

The table lists this clone with a few counts. V usage is TRBV11-2 and J usage is TRBJ1-4; D gene unclear. Germline assignment: CDR1 SGHAT and CDR2 FQNNGV. V gave up 0 bases and J gave up 6 bases, with 11 bases separating them. The CDR3 spans 15 residues. The CDR3 DNA reads as TGTGCCAGCAGCTTAGATTTGGGGTTGCATGAAAAACTGTTTTTT. Translating gives CASSLDLGLHEKLFF.

The rearrangement uses TRBV13 and TRBJ2-1; D may be TRBD1 (5 bases). The CDR3 has 16 residues. Trimming shortened V by 2 bases and J by 5 bases, and 16 bases separated the two germline ends. Germline V gives CDR1 PRHDT, CDR2 FYEKMQ (reference sequence). CDR3 nucleotides: TGTGCCAGCAGCTTATTCCTGCGGCAGGGCCACAATGAGCAGTTCTTC. It encodes CASSLFLRQGHNEQFF.

This chain uses TRBV4-2 with TRBJ2-2, with 8 bases lining up with TRBD1. The CDR3 consists of 15 residues. With V trimmed by 4 bases and J by 5 bases, 6 bases remained unmatched. Looked up from germline, CDR1 is LGHNA and CDR2 is YNFKEQ. CDR3 residues: CASSPYRGRTGELFF. The CDR3 DNA reads as TGTGCCAGCAGCCCATACAGGGGGAGAACCGGGGAGCTGTTTTTT.

Regarding this clone: This sample also contains other DNA sequences that code for the same CDR3. The chain carries TRBV2 and TRBJ1-5; D remains ambiguous. Trimming shortened V by 7 bases and J by 0 bases, and 10 bases separated the two germline ends. The V gene's germline CDR1 is SNHLY and CDR2 FYNNEI. CDR3 size: 14 residues. The CDR3 coding sequence is TGTGCCAGCACTCGGACTAATAGCAATCAGCCCCAGCATTTT. Its translation is CASTRTNSNQPQHF.

The chain combines TRBV28 with TRBJ1-2; the D gene is possibly TRBD1 (5 bases). CDR1 and CDR2 from the germline V gene are MDHEN and SYDVKM. The CDR3 has 14 amino acids. Trimming shortened V by 5 bases and J by 6 bases, and 16 bases separated the two germline ends. The CDR3 loop reads CASSLPQERDGYTF. CDR3 bases: TGTGCCAGCAGTCTGCCACAGGAGAGGGATGGCTACACCTTC.

The V gene is TRBV30, the J gene TRBJ1-1; D unresolved. CDR1 and CDR2 from the germline V gene are GTSNPN and SVGIG (reference sequence). The germline V and J ends were trimmed by 3 bases and 0 bases, with 2 bases remaining between them. The CDR3 loop spans 11 amino acids. CDR3 DNA: TGTGCCTGGAGAATGAACACTGAAGCTTTCTTT. This encodes CAWRMNTEAFF. Variable domain in full (rest from reference TRBV30 and TRBJ1-1): SQTIHQWPATLVQPVGSPLSLECTVEGTSNPNLYWYRQAAGRGLQLLFYSVGIGQISSEVPQNLSASRPQDRQFILSSKKLLLSDSGFYLCAWRMNTEAFFGQGTRLTVV.

The gene calls are TRBV7-9 and TRBJ2-5; TRBD2 might be the D (5 bases). With 6 bases removed from V and 1 base from J, the gap between germline ends came to 9 bases. This CDR3 is built from 13 residues. Germline V gene lookup returns CDR1 SEHNR and CDR2 FQNEAQ (reference sequence). The CDR3: CASRAATQETQYF. CDR3 DNA sequence: TGTGCCAGCAGAGCGGCCACCCAAGAGACCCAGTACTTC.

The chain employs TRBV7-6 and TRBJ2-7; D is possibly TRBD1 or TRBD2 (6 bases each). The CDR3 is made up of 15 amino acids. V lost 5 bases and J 3 bases, leaving 17 bases between the germline ends. Germline CDR1 and CDR2: SGHVS and FNYEAQ. The CDR3 DNA is TGTGCCAGCAGCCCGGCCGGGGGACAATACTACGAGCAGTACTTC. This codes for CASSPAGGQYYEQYF.

The V call is TRBV28, the J call TRBJ1-6; D unresolved. The CDR3 covers 13 residues. The V end lost 5 bases, the J end lost 5 bases, and 7 bases lay between the germline ends. Germline CDR1 is MDHEN and CDR2 is SYDVKM. The CDR3 nucleotides are TGTGCCAGCAGTCCGCGCAATAATTCACCCCTCCACTTT. It yields the protein CASSPRNNSPLHF.

The J gene is TRBJ2-6, the V gene TRBV30; D is unresolved. The CDR3 contains 16 residues. The germline V and J ends were trimmed by 3 bases and 0 bases, with 12 bases remaining between them. From germline, CDR1 is GTSNPN and CDR2 SVGIG (reference sequence). CDR3 in DNA: TGTGCCTGGAGGCATTCTAGGTTCTCTGGGGCCAACGTCCTGACTTTC. The encoded protein is CAWRHSRFSGANVLTF.

The chain uses TRBV11-2 and TRBJ2-3, with D hard to call. This CDR3 contains 13 residues. Germline V gene data show CDR1 as SGHAT and CDR2 as FQNNGV. With 5 bases removed from V and 3 bases from J, the gap between germline ends came to 9 bases. The CDR3, as DNA: TGTGCCAGCAGCCCAGCCGTGACAGATACGCAGTATTTT. Protein: CASSPAVTDTQYF.

The chain carries TRBV6-5 and TRBJ1-1; D gene ambiguous. The CDR3 is 16 residues long. V lost 4 bases and J lost 1, with 16 bases in between. Germline loops: CDR1 MNHEY, CDR2 SVGAGI. The CDR3 region has the DNA TGTGCCAGCAGTTTAATATGGGCAGGAAAGAACACTGAAGCTTTCTTT. Protein sequence: CASSLIWAGKNTEAFF.

V is TRBV20-1 and J is TRBJ2-7, with 11 nucleotides matching TRBD2. Trimming cost V 6 bases and J 6 bases; bases outside gene matches: 1. Germline loops: CDR1 DFQATT, CDR2 SNEGSKA (reference sequence). The CDR3 loop spans 11 amino acids. The CDR3 sequence: CSAGLAGEQYF. CDR3 bases: TGCAGTGCCGGACTAGCGGGCGAGCAGTACTTC.

This clone was picked up one time. The V call is TRBV28, the J call TRBJ2-1, with D unclear. The CDR3 loop spans 13 amino acids. Germline CDR1 MDHEN, CDR2 SYDVKM. The germline V and J ends were trimmed by 11 bases and 5 bases, with 16 bases remaining between them. This chain's CDR3 is CALSPPTNNEQFF. CDR3 sequence (DNA): TGTGCCTTATCCCCCCCCACAAACAATGAGCAGTTCTTC.

The chain carries TRBV11-2 and TRBJ2-3; TRBD2 matches at 14 bases. There are 18 residues in the CDR3. CDR1 is SGHAT, CDR2 FQNNGV, per germline. V shed 4 bases, J shed 5 bases, and the junction held 11 bases outside the gene matches. Here the CDR3 DNA reads TGTGCCAGCAGCTCGTCCGCGGGACTAGCGGGAGTGAGAGATACGCAGTATTTT. Translated: CASSSSAGLAGVRDTQYF.